The source of this TCR beta chain is a study of blood T cell repertoires in COVID-19. Whole-study context: Italy, Spain and the United States were the sources of the convalescent and acute COVID-19 samples. PBMCs, B-cell-depleted T cells, or T cells were the source of the cDNA or gDNA that made up the material.

J lost 1 base, V lost 3 bases, and 1 base had no gene match. The germline V gene has CDR1 SGDLS and CDR2 YYNGEE. The CDR3 contains 15 residues. Per the original data handling: Estimates of nucleated cell counts were drawn from the amplification of reference gene primers. Repertoires were generated with immunoSEQ multiplex PCR, while TCRdb's copy carries only in-frame clones and drops some. The V and J calls and clone size were taken over from that table, and D and trimming were inferred from the DNA. This sample has about 100,000 clones, with roughly nine tenths found just once. This clone has more than one count but fewer than ten.

The material sequenced was peripheral blood. The receptor was isolated from a man over 45 with acute or convalescent COVID-19. The chain carries TRBV9 and TRBJ2-6, with 7 bases that match TRBD2. CDR3 coding DNA: TGTGCCAGCAGCGCGGGAGGTTCTGGGGCCAACGTCCTGACTTTC. It translates to CASSAGGSGANVLTF.